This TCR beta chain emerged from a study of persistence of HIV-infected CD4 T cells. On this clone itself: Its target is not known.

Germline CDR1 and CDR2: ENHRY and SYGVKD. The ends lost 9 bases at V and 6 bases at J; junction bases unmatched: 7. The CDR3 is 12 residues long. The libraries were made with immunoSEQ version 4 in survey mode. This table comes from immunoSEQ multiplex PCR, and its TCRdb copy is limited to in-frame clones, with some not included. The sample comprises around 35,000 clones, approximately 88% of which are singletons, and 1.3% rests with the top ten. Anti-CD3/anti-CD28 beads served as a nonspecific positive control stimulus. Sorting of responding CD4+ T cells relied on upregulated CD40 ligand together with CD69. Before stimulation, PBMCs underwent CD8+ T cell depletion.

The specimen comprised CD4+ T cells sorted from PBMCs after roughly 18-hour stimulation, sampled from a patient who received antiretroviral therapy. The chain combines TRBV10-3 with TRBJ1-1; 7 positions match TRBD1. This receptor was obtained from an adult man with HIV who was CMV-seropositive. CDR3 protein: CAIRAGQSEAFF. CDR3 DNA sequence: TGTGCCATTAGAGCGGGACAGTCTGAAGCTTTCTTT.